These T cell receptor beta chains were read from a single sample in a study of control samples from healthy donors and cancer patients. The data were produced by immunoSEQ multiplex PCR, yet TCRdb's version contains in-frame clones alone and is incomplete. Of tens of thousands of clones listed, less than 85% are singletons. The sample comprised blood. These receptor sequences come from a man aged 60 to 69 in good health. CDR3s include the opening cysteine and the closing phenylalanine or tryptophan. Fields, in order: clone size, D gene, J gene, V gene, CDR3 DNA, CDR3 protein. A D gene is named only where the DNA matches it firmly. Rows may omit the clone size; those that give it use once, few, many or a size class.

size: few
D: -
J: TRBJ1-6
V: TRBV5-6
DNA: TGTGCCAGCAGCTTGGGACACTATAATTCACCCCTCCACTTT
CDR3: CASSLGHYNSPLHF

size: -
D: TRBD2
J: TRBJ2-5
V: TRBV13
DNA: TGTGCCAGCAGCTCCCGACTAGCGGGGGCCCAAGAGACCCAGTACTTC
CDR3: CASSSRLAGAQETQYF

size: -
D: TRBD2
J: TRBJ2-1
V: TRBV10-3
DNA: TGTGCCATCAGTAGTACTAGCGGGAGAAGCCAGTCAGAGCAGTTCTTC
CDR3: CAISSTSGRSQSEQFF

size: -
D: -
J: TRBJ1-5
V: TRBV27
DNA: TGTGCCAGCAGTTTGGAGTTGGGCAATCAGCCCCAGCATTTT
CDR3: CASSLELGNQPQHF

size: -
D: -
J: TRBJ1-4
V: TRBV7-6
DNA: TGTGCCAGCAGCCCGACGGGGTTAAATGAAAAACTGTTTTTT
CDR3: CASSPTGLNEKLFF

size: -
D: -
J: TRBJ1-1
V: TRBV19
DNA: TGTGCCAGTAGAGATGGGGGCCCAAACACTGAAGCTTTCTTT
CDR3: CASRDGGPNTEAFF

size: -
D: TRBD1
J: TRBJ2-5
V: TRBV18
DNA: TGTGCCAGCTCACGGACAGGGACGGAGACCCAGTACTTC
CDR3: CASSRTGTETQYF

size: -
D: TRBD1
J: TRBJ1-2
V: TRBV5-4
DNA: TGTGCCAGCAGCTCCCGGGACAGGGGAAGTCAGAGAACAGACTACACCTTC
CDR3: CASSSRDRGSQRTDYTF

size: -
D: -
J: TRBJ2-1
V: TRBV2
DNA: TGTGCCAGCAGTGAAGATCACTTTGGAGGGAATGAGCAGTTCTTC
CDR3: CASSEDHFGGNEQFF

size: -
D: -
J: TRBJ1-3
V: TRBV9
DNA: TGTGCCAGCAGCTTGGGCCGGGGGGCTGGAAACACCATATATTTT
CDR3: CASSLGRGAGNTIYF

size: -
D: -
J: TRBJ2-1
V: TRBV4-2
DNA: TGTGCCAGCAGCTTAGCCGAACGGGGCCAGTCCTACAATGAGCAGTTCTTC
CDR3: CASSLAERGQSYNEQFF

size: -
D: -
J: TRBJ2-7
V: TRBV18
DNA: TGTGCCAGCTCACCACGCGGCTACGAGCAGTACTTC
CDR3: CASSPRGYEQYF

size: few
D: TRBD1
J: TRBJ2-7
V: TRBV7-2
DNA: TGTGCCAGCTCTCCGGGACAGGGTGCACGCGAGCAGTACTTC
CDR3: CASSPGQGAREQYF

size: once
D: -
J: TRBJ1-1
V: TRBV7-2
DNA: TGTGCCAGCAGCAACATCCTGGGGGGCACTGAAGCTTTCTTT
CDR3: CASSNILGGTEAFF

size: -
D: -
J: TRBJ2-2
V: TRBV5-1
DNA: TGCGCCAGCAGCTCTCGGCAGGGGTCCACCGGGGAGCTGTTTTTT
CDR3: CASSSRQGSTGELFF

size: once
D: TRBD1
J: TRBJ1-2
V: TRBV5-1
DNA: TGCGCCAGCGGGGAGCAGGGGGCAATCTATGGCTACACCTTC
CDR3: CASGEQGAIYGYTF

size: -
D: -
J: TRBJ2-7
V: TRBV10-3
DNA: TGTGCCATCAGCGACTTCTACGAGCAGTACTTC
CDR3: CAISDFYEQYF

size: -
D: -
J: TRBJ1-2
V: TRBV4-1
DNA: TGCGCCAGCATACCAGACCCGCTTTATCGTGATGGCTACACCTTC
CDR3: CASIPDPLYRDGYTF

size: -
D: TRBD1
J: TRBJ1-1
V: TRBV6-5
DNA: TGTGCCAGCAGTTACTCGGGACAGGGCCGGAACACTGAAGCTTTCTTT
CDR3: CASSYSGQGRNTEAFF

size: -
D: TRBD1
J: TRBJ2-5
V: TRBV7-2
DNA: TGTGCCAGCAACCGGGACAGGGCAGAGACCCAGTACTTC
CDR3: CASNRDRAETQYF

size: -
D: TRBD1
J: TRBJ1-1
V: TRBV27
DNA: TGTGCCAGCAGAAGGTCACAGGGGGCAAGTGGTGAAGCTTTCTTT
CDR3: CASRRSQGASGEAFF

size: -
D: -
J: TRBJ1-2
V: TRBV6-5
DNA: TGTGCCAGCAGTCCGACAGGCCAACTACTCTATGGCTACACCTTC
CDR3: CASSPTGQLLYGYTF

size: -
D: TRBD1
J: TRBJ1-1
V: TRBV3-1/TRBV3-2
DNA: TGTGCCAGCAGCCAAGATCGGGAGGGGGCGAGGGGAACTGAAGCTTTCTTT
CDR3: CASSQDREGARGTEAFF